One and the same sample provided the 7 T cell receptor beta chains below, sequenced in a study of beta chain features in type 1 diabetes. Study-level points and caveats: Type 1 diabetes patients had moderately but significantly shorter TCRB CDR3s in all four CD4+ subsets.

These receptors' antigens are unknown. Reverse transcription of all isolated RNA meant that expressed TCRB transcripts were sequenced. TCRdb keeps only in-frame clones here, not all; method: immunoSEQ multiplex PCR. This sample has roughly 180,000 clones; around 8% occur once, and the top ten carry approximately 1%. Sequencing input: central memory CD4+ T cells from blood. These receptors came from a woman in her thirties or forties with type 1 diabetes.

This clone has a handful of counts. The chain uses TRBV9 and TRBJ2-1; possibly TRBD1 for D (6 bases). This CDR3 contains 17 residues. Deletions cut 1 base from V and 0 bases from J, with 14 bases between. Germline CDR1 reads SGDLS; CDR2 reads YYNGEE. DNA for the CDR3: TGTGCCAGCAGCGTACCCCTAGGGGGAAGCTCCTACAATGAGCAGTTCTTC. Translated, it gives CASSVPLGGSSYNEQFF.

The chain couples TRBV28 to TRBJ1-5; 8 bases map to TRBD1. With 6 bases clipped from V and 0 bases from J, the junction kept 4 bases outside the gene matches. The CDR3 runs 15 residues. CDR1 and CDR2 from the germline V gene are MDHEN and SYDVKM. As DNA, the CDR3 is TGTGCCAGCAGCGCAGACAGGGGTAGCAATCAGCCCCAGCATTTT. Protein sequence: CASSADRGSNQPQHF.

This clone was seen only a few times. This chain uses TRBV4-3 with TRBJ2-6; D remains ambiguous. This CDR3 region has 17 residues. Germline V gene lookup returns CDR1 LGHNA and CDR2 YSLEER. Trimming removed 4 bases at V and 0 bases at J, with 13 bases between. CDR3 DNA: TGCGCCAGCAGCCCACGGAGCGTTTTCTCTGGGGCCAACGTCCTGACTTTC. Translating it yields CASSPRSVFSGANVLTF.

The chain has TRBV7-2 and TRBJ2-5, with D maybe TRBD1 (6 bases). V gave up 5 bases and J gave up 2 bases, with 18 bases separating them. Germline V lookup: CDR1 SGHTA, CDR2 FQGNSA. The CDR3 runs to 16 residues. This CDR3 is CASSIAGRQGQETQYF. The CDR3 nucleotides are TGTGCCAGCAGCATCGCTGGACGGCAGGGGCAAGAGACCCAGTACTTC. Filled out from reference TRBV7-2 and TRBJ2-5, the complete variable domain reads GAGVSQSPSNKVTEKGKDVELRCDPISGHTALYWYRQSLGQGLEFLIYFQGNSAPDKSGLPSDRFSAERTGGSVSTLTIQRTQQEDSAVYLCASSIAGRQGQETQYFGPGTRLLVL.

This clone appeared a few times. The chain couples TRBV4-2 to TRBJ2-5; 9 positions match TRBD2. The CDR3 extends over 15 amino acids. Germline V lookup: CDR1 LGHNA, CDR2 YNFKEQ. V shed 1 base and J 5 bases; nucleotides not matched to a gene: 5. The CDR3 here is CASSQAAGGMETQYF. In nucleotides, the CDR3 is TGTGCCAGCAGCCAAGCGGCGGGAGGGATGGAGACCCAGTACTTC.

At least ten counts were recorded for this clone. The identical CDR3 is also encoded by other nucleotide sequences in the sample. This chain joins TRBV7-3 and TRBJ1-1; 7 bases are a match to TRBD1. V lost 5 bases, J lost 3 bases, and 3 bases stayed unmatched. CDR1 and CDR2 from the germline V gene are SGHTA and FQGTGA. The CDR3 is 13 residues long. CDR3 nucleotide sequence: TGTGCCAGCAGCCCGCAGGGGGACACTGAAGCTTTCTTT. The encoded protein is CASSPQGDTEAFF.

The rearrangement links TRBV7-2 to TRBJ1-1; 8 bases are shared with TRBD1. The CDR3 covers 17 residues. Trimming removed 5 bases from V and 0 bases from J; junction bases left unmatched: 11. Germline V lookup: CDR1 SGHTA, CDR2 FQGNSA. DNA for the CDR3: TGTGCCAGCAGCCACTCCGACAGGGGAAACATGAACACTGAAGCTTTCTTT. It specifies CASSHSDRGNMNTEAFF.